The clone carrying this T cell receptor beta chain occurred a few times. What it binds is not known. Only in-frame clones appear in the TCRdb table, and some are missing; sequencing was by immunoSEQ multiplex PCR. The data hold over a million clones, with approximately 70% observed a single time. The data were taken from a study of shared clonotypes between healthy human individuals. The CDR3 runs to 13 residues. V was clipped by 5 bases and J by 6 bases, with 13 bases between them. Germline CDR1 reads MNHNS; CDR2 reads SASEGT. The study, taken as a whole, reports: Some naive CD4 clonotypes, roughly 5%, turned up in common across several donors.

This sequence originates from a man aged 18-30 years in good health. Sequenced: memory CD4+ T cells sorted from blood. Subset specified: CD45RA-negative fraction. The chain uses TRBV6-1 and TRBJ1-2, with a tentative D call TRBD1 (6 bases). CDR3 DNA sequence: TGTGCCAGCAGTTCCCAGGGGTGGAATGGCTACACCTTC. This gives the protein CASSSQGWNGYTF.